The sequence of this T cell receptor beta chain was determined in a study of T cells in Graves' hyperthyroidism and ophthalmopathy. The study, taken as a whole, reports: It was a median about 6 months before onset that the model predicted ophthalmopathy.

TCR beta CDR3 regions were amplified from RNA transcripts. First-round RT-PCR with HTBI primers amplified the TCR CDR3 region. TCRdb reprocessed the multiplex PCR reads via MiXCR and lists one record per CDR3 protein. The sample yields a few hundred thousand distinct CDR3 sequences, more than 14% seen once. Germline CDR1 ENHRY, CDR2 SYGVKD. The CDR3 runs 16 residues. Exclusion of a patient resulted from uncontrolled infection, other autoimmune disease, pregnancy or lactation. Points on this clonotype: What it binds is unknown. A single base separates this from a much larger clone, so it may be a read error.

Source material: blood. This TCR derives from a woman between 25 and 40 years old with Graves' ophthalmopathy. The J gene is TRBJ2-1, the V gene TRBV10-3, with a possible D match to TRBD2 (7 bases). The DNA for the CDR3 is TGTGCCATCAAAGGTTCGGGGGGCCCAGTCAGCAATGAGCGGTTCTTC. Its protein product is CAIKGSGGPVSNERFF.